This T cell receptor beta chain was identified in a study of CD8+CD57+ T cells in acquired aplastic anemia. Genomic DNA templated the TCR beta VDJ and CDR3 profiling. MiXCR was run by TCRdb on the reads, yielding one entry per CDR3 protein. This table holds roughly 250,000 distinct CDR3 sequences, approximately 79% found once. Patients picked for sequencing had shown CD8+CD57+ cell expansion detected by flow cytometry. CDR1 is DFQATT, CDR2 SNEGSKA, per germline (reference sequence). The V segment lost 6 bases and the J segment 4 bases; nucleotides outside the gene matches: 13. There are 16 residues in the CDR3.

V and J are TRBV20-1 and TRBJ2-1; 9 bases align to TRBD2. Sequencing used sorted CD4+, CD8+, or CD8+CD57+ T cells (not recorded which) from PBMCs. This receptor was taken from a human donor with aplastic anemia. This CDR3 is CSASSQRLAEYNEQFF. The CDR3 nucleotides are TGCAGTGCCAGCAGCCAGAGACTAGCGGAATACAATGAGCAGTTCTTC.